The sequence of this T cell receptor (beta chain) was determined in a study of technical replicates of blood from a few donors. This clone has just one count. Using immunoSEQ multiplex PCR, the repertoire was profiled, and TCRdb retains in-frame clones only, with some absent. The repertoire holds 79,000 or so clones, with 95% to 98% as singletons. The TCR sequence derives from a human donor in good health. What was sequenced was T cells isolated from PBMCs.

CDR3 DNA sequence: TGCAGCGCCAGGGACAGATCGAACACCGGGGAGCTGTTTTTT. This translates into CSARDRSNTGELFF. The chain links TRBV29-1 to TRBJ2-2, with 7 positions matching TRBD1. The CDR3 length is 14 residues. Germline V CDR1 and CDR2: SQVTM, ANQGSEA. V lost 7 bases, J lost 0 bases, and 5 bases stayed unmatched.